The 8 T cell receptor beta chains reported below all come from one sample, sequenced in a study of T cells in Graves' hyperthyroidism and ophthalmopathy. Amplification of TCR beta CDR3 regions was performed using RNA transcripts as template. RT-PCR in the first round (using the HTBI primer set) targeted the TCR CDR3. MiXCR, run by TCRdb on the multiplex PCR reads, gives a single entry per CDR3 protein. The table records a few hundred thousand distinct CDR3 sequences, roughly 46% of them present only once. The sequenced sample was peripheral blood or thyroid tissue (not recorded which). These receptors all stem from an adult woman with Graves' disease, either hyperthyroidism or ophthalmopathy (not recorded which).

The rearrangement links TRBV25-1 to TRBJ1-3; D unresolved. V lost 10 bases and J lost 0, with 13 bases in between. Germline CDR1 and CDR2: MGHDK and SYGVNS. This CDR3 is built from 14 residues. The CDR3, as DNA: TGTGCCACTGAGGACGGGAGCTCTGGAAACACCATATATTTT. It is translated as CATEDGSSGNTIYF.

This clonotype came up a few times. The chain links TRBV7-9 to TRBJ2-3, with D maybe TRBD1 (6 bases). This CDR3 spans 17 amino acids. Per the germline V gene, CDR1 is SEHNR and CDR2 is FQNEAQ (reference sequence). Trimming took 5 bases from V and 2 from J, leaving 20 bases between them. CDR3 residues: CASSLNPSGQTTDTQYF. The CDR3 region has the DNA TGTGCCAGCAGCCTGAACCCGTCGGGACAAACCACAGATACGCAGTATTTT.

The chain employs TRBV20-1 and TRBJ1-2; D is perhaps TRBD1 (6 bases). Trimming stripped 1 base from V and 8 bases from J, with 8 bases between. This CDR3 region has 11 residues. Germline V lookup: CDR1 DFQATT, CDR2 SNEGSKA (reference sequence). The CDR3 is CSARVGGGYTF. The CDR3 region has the DNA TGCAGTGCTAGAGTAGGGGGAGGCTACACCTTC.

This clonotype was counted at least ten times. The rearrangement links TRBV7-3 to TRBJ1-2; D uncertain. CDR1 and CDR2 from the germline V gene are SGHTA and FQGTGA. This CDR3 region has 13 residues. V was shortened by 3 bases and J by 4 bases, with 9 bases between the two germline ends. DNA for the CDR3: TGTGCCAGCAGCTTTACATCCGCCTATGGCTACACCTTC. Translating gives CASSFTSAYGYTF.

The chain combines TRBV20-1 with TRBJ2-2; 7 bases match TRBD2. Trimming took 0 bases from V and 4 from J; bases not matched to a gene: 2. This CDR3 has 14 amino acids. Germline V CDR1 and CDR2: DFQATT, SNEGSKA (reference sequence). This CDR3 reads CSARDGGSTGELFF. CDR3 in DNA: TGCAGTGCTAGAGATGGCGGGAGCACCGGGGAGCTGTTTTTT.

Concerning this clonotype itself: At one end, the junction sequence differs from germline, possibly due to a read error. CDR3 nucleotides: TGTGCCATCAGTTTGGGGCCAAACAATCAGTCCCAGCATTTT. Encoded protein: CAISLGPNNQSQHF. The chain uses TRBV10-3 and TRBJ1-5, with a weak D call TRBD1 (5 bases). From germline, CDR1 is ENHRY and CDR2 SYGVKD. This CDR3 is 14 amino acids long.

At least ten counts were recorded for this clonotype. V usage is TRBV6-5 and J usage is TRBJ1-3; 10 bases align to TRBD1. CDR1 is MNHEY, CDR2 SVGAGI, per germline. Trimming at V came to 6 bases and at J to 2 bases, leaving 10 bases not matched to a gene. CDR3 length equals 17 residues. The CDR3 region is CASRSTGTGAPGNTIYF. The CDR3, as DNA: TGTGCCAGCAGAAGTACCGGGACAGGGGCTCCTGGAAACACCATATATTTT.

Note on this clonotype: Since the CDR3 does not end with the conserved phenylalanine or tryptophan, this likely comes from a read error. V and J are TRBV18 and TRBJ2-7; possible D gene TRBD1, 6 bases. V lost 4 bases and J 2 bases, leaving 9 bases between the germline ends. The CDR3 has 13 residues. Germline-derived CDR1 and CDR2 are KGHSH and LQKENI. CDR3 loop: CASSQGETYEQYL. The CDR3 DNA follows: TGTGCCAGCTCACAGGGGGAGACCTACGAGCAGTACCTC.